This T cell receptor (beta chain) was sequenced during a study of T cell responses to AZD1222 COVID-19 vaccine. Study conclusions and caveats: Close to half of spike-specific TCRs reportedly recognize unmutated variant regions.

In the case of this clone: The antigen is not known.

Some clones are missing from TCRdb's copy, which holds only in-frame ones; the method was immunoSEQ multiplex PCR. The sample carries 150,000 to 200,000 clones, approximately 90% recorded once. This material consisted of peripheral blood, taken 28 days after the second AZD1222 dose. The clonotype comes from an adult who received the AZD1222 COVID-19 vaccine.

CDR3 sequence (DNA): TGCGCCAGCAGCTGGGACAGTTCCTCCTACAATGAGCAGTTCTTC. It translates to CASSWDSSSYNEQFF. The chain employs TRBV5-1 and TRBJ2-1; 7 nucleotides line up with TRBD1. Germline V CDR1 and CDR2: SGHRS, YFSETQ. V trimming: 3 bases; J trimming: 0 bases; junction bases outside the gene matches: 3. This CDR3 has 15 amino acids.